The rows below give T cell receptor beta chains drawn from one sample of a study of shared clonotypes between healthy human individuals. Assay used: immunoSEQ multiplex PCR; TCRdb lists only in-frame clones, some missing. The sample shows about 490,000 clones, approximately 79% of them seen only once. Input material: PBMCs. The receptors were sampled from a woman between 40 and 55 years old in good health. Some clones in this sample may be carry-over from other donors' samples. The CDR3 runs from the conserved cysteine through the conserved F or W. D genes are given only for firm matches. Size values are once, few and many counts, or a class for expanded clones, and some rows have none.

v_gene: TRBV5-4; d_gene: NA; j_gene: TRBJ2-1; abundance: NA; CDR3nt: TGTGCCAGCTCCCCCGGTGAGCAGTTCTTC; CDR3aa: CASSPGEQFF
v_gene: TRBV5-1; d_gene: NA; j_gene: TRBJ2-2; abundance: NA; CDR3nt: TGCGCCAGCAGCTCGGGGGCAAGCCTGCACACCGGGGAGCTGTTTTTT; CDR3aa: CASSSGASLHTGELFF
v_gene: TRBV7-9; d_gene: NA; j_gene: TRBJ1-3; abundance: NA; CDR3nt: TGTGCCAGCAGCTTAGGGCAGGGAGTCTCCGGAAACACCATATATTTT; CDR3aa: CASSLGQGVSGNTIYF
v_gene: TRBV5-1; d_gene: TRBD1; j_gene: TRBJ2-3; abundance: NA; CDR3nt: TGCGCCAGCAGCTTCAGGACAGGGGGCTTTACAGATACGCAGTATTTT; CDR3aa: CASSFRTGGFTDTQYF
v_gene: TRBV10-3; d_gene: TRBD1; j_gene: TRBJ2-7; abundance: NA; CDR3nt: TGTGCCATTGGGGACAGTACCTACGAGCAGTACTTC; CDR3aa: CAIGDSTYEQYF
v_gene: TRBV5-5; d_gene: NA; j_gene: TRBJ2-7; abundance: NA; CDR3nt: TGTGCCAGCAGCTTTTTTTCTTACGAGCAGTACTTC; CDR3aa: CASSFFSYEQYF
v_gene: TRBV9; d_gene: NA; j_gene: TRBJ2-1; abundance: NA; CDR3nt: TGTGCCAGCAGCGTAGATCTGGACTCAAACAATGAGCAGTTCTTC; CDR3aa: CASSVDLDSNNEQFF
v_gene: TRBV6-1; d_gene: TRBD2; j_gene: TRBJ2-7; abundance: NA; CDR3nt: TGTGCCAGCAGTGAACTCGGGAGGGCCGTCGAGCAGTACTTC; CDR3aa: CASSELGRAVEQYF
v_gene: TRBV4-1; d_gene: NA; j_gene: TRBJ1-5; abundance: NA; CDR3nt: TGCGCCAGCAGCCAAGTAACACAGAGCAATCAGCCCCAGCATTTT; CDR3aa: CASSQVTQSNQPQHF
v_gene: TRBV6-5; d_gene: TRBD2; j_gene: TRBJ2-1; abundance: NA; CDR3nt: TGTGCCAGCACCAAGGGGCTAGCGGCTTACAATGAGCAGTTCTTC; CDR3aa: CASTKGLAAYNEQFF
v_gene: TRBV7-8; d_gene: NA; j_gene: TRBJ2-3; abundance: NA; CDR3nt: TGTGCCAGCAGCTTAGAGGGACGGGGCGATACGCAGTATTTT; CDR3aa: CASSLEGRGDTQYF
v_gene: TRBV5-4; d_gene: NA; j_gene: TRBJ1-2; abundance: NA; CDR3nt: TGTGCCAGCAGCCCTGGAATCCGGGACCTCGAGGGCTACACCTTC; CDR3aa: CASSPGIRDLEGYTF
v_gene: TRBV7-3; d_gene: NA; j_gene: TRBJ2-7; abundance: once; CDR3nt: TGTGCCAGCAGCCCGCTAGGCGGATCCTACGAGCAGTACTTC; CDR3aa: CASSPLGGSYEQYF
v_gene: TRBV5-6; d_gene: NA; j_gene: TRBJ2-7; abundance: few; CDR3nt: TGTGCCAGCAGCCTCGACGGACCCTACGAGCAGTACTTC; CDR3aa: CASSLDGPYEQYF
v_gene: TRBV6-1; d_gene: NA; j_gene: TRBJ2-7; abundance: NA; CDR3nt: TGTGCCAGCACCGCTTTGGTATACGAGCAGTACTTC; CDR3aa: CASTALVYEQYF
v_gene: TRBV4-3; d_gene: TRBD1; j_gene: TRBJ1-1; abundance: few; CDR3nt: TGCGCCAGCAGCCATCCCGGCGAGGGGGCTAAGCACACTGAAGCTTTCTTT; CDR3aa: CASSHPGEGAKHTEAFF
v_gene: TRBV7-9; d_gene: NA; j_gene: TRBJ2-3; abundance: NA; CDR3nt: TGTGCCAGCAGCCTCTGGAGGGGGAGGACAGATACGCAGTATTTT; CDR3aa: CASSLWRGRTDTQYF
v_gene: TRBV7-8; d_gene: NA; j_gene: TRBJ2-1; abundance: NA; CDR3nt: TGTGCCAGCAGCTCGACCGGGACGGGCTACAATGAGCAGTTCTTC; CDR3aa: CASSSTGTGYNEQFF
v_gene: TRBV28; d_gene: NA; j_gene: TRBJ2-1; abundance: NA; CDR3nt: TGTGCCGCTTCCGGGAACTACAATGAGCAGTTCTTC; CDR3aa: CAASGNYNEQFF
v_gene: TRBV29-1; d_gene: TRBD1; j_gene: TRBJ2-1; abundance: NA; CDR3nt: TGCAGCGGCCGGGACAGGGGGAATTCGGAGCAGTTCTTC; CDR3aa: CSGRDRGNSEQFF
v_gene: TRBV7-9; d_gene: TRBD2; j_gene: TRBJ2-1; abundance: NA; CDR3nt: TGCGCCAGCAGCCCGGGACTAGCGGGAGAGAATGAGCAGTTCTTC; CDR3aa: CASSPGLAGENEQFF
v_gene: TRBV6-6; d_gene: NA; j_gene: TRBJ2-7; abundance: NA; CDR3nt: TGTGCCAGCAGTTTTGAGCCCAGCTCCTACGAGCAGTACTTC; CDR3aa: CASSFEPSSYEQYF
v_gene: TRBV19; d_gene: NA; j_gene: TRBJ1-5; abundance: few; CDR3nt: TGTGCCAGTAGTACTGACAGAAATCAGCCCCAGCATTTT; CDR3aa: CASSTDRNQPQHF
v_gene: TRBV30; d_gene: NA; j_gene: TRBJ2-5; abundance: few; CDR3nt: TGTGCCTGGAGTGCCCTTAGCAATCTGGGGTCCCAGTACTTC; CDR3aa: CAWSALSNLGSQYF
v_gene: TRBV10-3; d_gene: NA; j_gene: TRBJ1-1; abundance: NA; CDR3nt: TGTGCCATCAGTGTAACAGGGACGAACACTGAAGCTTTCTTT; CDR3aa: CAISVTGTNTEAFF
v_gene: TRBV5-1; d_gene: NA; j_gene: TRBJ2-1; abundance: NA; CDR3nt: TGCGCCAGCAGGACCGCACAGGGCTATGAGCAGTTCTTC; CDR3aa: CASRTAQGYEQFF
v_gene: TRBV18; d_gene: TRBD1; j_gene: TRBJ1-3; abundance: few; CDR3nt: TGTGCCAGCTCAACCGACAGGGGGCTGAAAGGAAACACCATATATTTT; CDR3aa: CASSTDRGLKGNTIYF
v_gene: TRBV6-1; d_gene: TRBD2; j_gene: TRBJ2-7; abundance: NA; CDR3nt: TGTGCCAGCAGTGAGGGAGGGGCCCAATCCTACGAGCAGTACTTC; CDR3aa: CASSEGGAQSYEQYF
v_gene: TRBV7-9; d_gene: NA; j_gene: TRBJ1-1; abundance: NA; CDR3nt: TGTGCCAGCAGCTTTGTACAGGGCCGGGGGAGCACTGAAGCTTTCTTT; CDR3aa: CASSFVQGRGSTEAFF
v_gene: TRBV6-1; d_gene: NA; j_gene: TRBJ1-1; abundance: NA; CDR3nt: TGTGCCAGCAGTGAAGCGAGCTTCGCGGACACTGAAGCTTTCTTT; CDR3aa: CASSEASFADTEAFF
v_gene: TRBV15; d_gene: NA; j_gene: TRBJ1-2; abundance: NA; CDR3nt: TGTGCCACCAGCAGTTCTCTCCGCCAGCATGGCTACACCTTC; CDR3aa: CATSSSLRQHGYTF
v_gene: TRBV27; d_gene: NA; j_gene: TRBJ1-2; abundance: NA; CDR3nt: TGTGCCAGCAGTTTGTTTGGCTACACCTTC; CDR3aa: CASSLFGYTF
v_gene: TRBV6-1; d_gene: NA; j_gene: TRBJ1-5; abundance: many; CDR3nt: TGTGCCAGCACCAAGACGGATAATAGCAATCAGCCCCAGCATTTT; CDR3aa: CASTKTDNSNQPQHF
v_gene: TRBV28; d_gene: TRBD1; j_gene: TRBJ2-1; abundance: NA; CDR3nt: TGTGCCAGCAGTTTATGGGGAGGACAGGGCCTAAACAATGAGCAGTTCTTC; CDR3aa: CASSLWGGQGLNNEQFF
v_gene: TRBV2; d_gene: TRBD1; j_gene: TRBJ1-2; abundance: NA; CDR3nt: TGTGCCAGCAGCGCAGACAGGGTCTATGGCTACACCTTC; CDR3aa: CASSADRVYGYTF
v_gene: TRBV30; d_gene: NA; j_gene: TRBJ2-5; abundance: NA; CDR3nt: TGTGCCTGGACGAGGCAGAGGGAGACCCAGTACTTC; CDR3aa: CAWTRQRETQYF
v_gene: TRBV21-1; d_gene: NA; j_gene: TRBJ2-1; abundance: NA; CDR3nt: TGTGCCAGCAGCAAAGGAACGTCAGGGAAAGATAATGAGCAGTTCTTC; CDR3aa: CASSKGTSGKDNEQFF
v_gene: TRBV7-2; d_gene: NA; j_gene: TRBJ2-1; abundance: NA; CDR3nt: TGTGCCAGCAGCTCACTTCTCGGGGGAGTATCCGAGCAGTTCTTC; CDR3aa: CASSSLLGGVSEQFF
v_gene: TRBV9; d_gene: TRBD2; j_gene: TRBJ2-3; abundance: NA; CDR3nt: TGTGCCAGCAGCGTAGGGACTAGCGGTTTTCCTAGCACAGATACGCAGTATTTT; CDR3aa: CASSVGTSGFPSTDTQYF
v_gene: TRBV30; d_gene: NA; j_gene: TRBJ2-5; abundance: many; CDR3nt: TGTGCCTGGAGCATCGGATGGGAGACCCAGTACTTC; CDR3aa: CAWSIGWETQYF
v_gene: TRBV28; d_gene: TRBD2; j_gene: TRBJ2-7; abundance: NA; CDR3nt: TGTGCCAGCACAGTAGCGGGAGGAACAGAGCAGTACTTC; CDR3aa: CASTVAGGTEQYF
v_gene: TRBV10-3; d_gene: TRBD2; j_gene: TRBJ2-1; abundance: NA; CDR3nt: TGTGCCATCAGTGTGCTGGGACTAGCGGGAGGGCCAAATGAGCAGTTCTTC; CDR3aa: CAISVLGLAGGPNEQFF